The 2 T cell receptor beta chains below were found in one sample sequenced in a study of blood T cell repertoires in COVID-19. Measured with immunoSEQ multiplex PCR; TCRdb has only the in-frame clones, and not every one. The table records roughly 290,000 clones, roughly 89% of them present only once. The specimen sequenced was PBMCs or T cells enriched from blood (not recorded which). All receptors come from a young woman with acute COVID-19.

The rearrangement joins TRBV6-2 or TRBV6-3 to TRBJ1-4; D unresolved. V dropped 5 bases and J dropped 5 bases, with 15 bases sitting between them. Germline V CDR1 and CDR2: MNHEY, SVGEGT. The CDR3 is 15 amino acids. CDR3 coding DNA: TGTGCCAGCAGTCCGAACTGGGGAGACAATGAAAAACTGTTTTTT. Translating gives CASSPNWGDNEKLFF.

The chain recombines TRBV6-5 with TRBJ1-5; D unresolved. CDR3 length: 14 residues. CDR1 is MNHEY and CDR2 is SVGAGI in the germline V gene. The V end lost 5 bases, the J end lost 0 bases, and 8 bases lay between the germline ends. The CDR3 spells CASSMHSSNQPQHF. DNA of the CDR3: TGTGCCAGCAGTATGCATAGTAGCAATCAGCCCCAGCATTTT.